Listed here are 19 T cell receptor beta chains from one sample, sequenced in a study of a mutant IDH1 vaccine in newly diagnosed glioma. Specified time point: week 23, last vaccination. In every dose of vaccine, 300 ug of mutant IDH1 20-mer peptide was given alongside topical imiquimod. Antigen specificity for these receptors is unknown. TCRdb's copy holds only in-frame clones and misses some; the assay was immunoSEQ multiplex PCR. The sample carries just over 65,000 clones, about 87% recorded once. The sample in question was PBMCs, obtained from a glioma patient whose treatment included an IDH1 peptide vaccine. These receptors were collected from a man aged 18 to 35 with glioma.

The chain combines TRBV10-3 with TRBJ2-7, with 8 bases aligning to TRBD2. The V gene end was trimmed by 10 bases and the J gene end by 3 bases; junction bases not matched to a gene: 11. This CDR3 spans 14 amino acids. Germline values: CDR1 ENHRY, CDR2 SYGVKD. CDR3 nucleotide sequence: TGTGCCACCTCCTCGGGGGGGCCAAGCTACGAGCAGTACTTC. This codes for CATSSGGPSYEQYF.

V and J are TRBV9 and TRBJ1-2, with D perhaps TRBD1 (6 bases). The germline CDR1 and CDR2 sequences are SGDLS and YYNGEE. The length of the CDR3 is 12 residues. V was pared by 2 bases and J by 13 bases, with 15 bases between. The CDR3 DNA reads TGTGCCAGCAGCGTGGGCAACAGGGTCGCCACCTTC. Translation: CASSVGNRVATF. Full variable domain (missing parts from reference TRBV9 and TRBJ1-2): DSGVTQTPKHLITATGQRVTLRCSPRSGDLSVYWYQQSLDQGLQFLIQYYNGEERAKGNILERFSAQQFPDLHSELNLSSLELGDSALYFCASSVGNRVATFGSGTRLTVV.

This clone was detected a few times. The CDR3 sequence: CASSMRLNTEAFF. The CDR3 region has the DNA TGTGCCAGTAGTATGAGGCTGAACACTGAAGCTTTCTTT. The J gene is TRBJ1-1, the V gene TRBV19; no reliable D call. Germline V lookup: CDR1 LNHDA, CDR2 SQIVND (reference sequence). The CDR3 loop spans 13 amino acids. Trimming removed 3 bases from V and 0 bases from J, with 5 bases in between. The variable domain in full, with the rest retrieved from reference TRBV19 and TRBJ1-1, is DGGITQSPKYLFRKEGQNVTLSCEQNLNHDAMYWYRQDPGQGLRLIYYSQIVNDFQKGDIAEGYSVSREKKESFPLTVTSAQKNPTAFYLCASSMRLNTEAFFGQGTRLTVV.

This clone occurred a few times. The chain links TRBV18 to TRBJ1-1; D is ambiguous. CDR3 size: 14 residues. Trimming shortened V by 3 bases and J by 7 bases, and 15 bases separated the two germline ends. Germline values: CDR1 KGHSH, CDR2 LQKENI. The CDR3 loop reads CASSPRRHSGEAFF. CDR3 bases: TGTGCCAGCTCACCTCGCCGCCACTCCGGTGAAGCTTTCTTT.

This chain joins TRBV27 and TRBJ1-2, with a weak D call TRBD1 (5 bases). The CDR3 is made up of 14 amino acids. Germline V gene data show CDR1 as MNHEY and CDR2 as SMNVEV (reference sequence). The ends were cut back, 2 bases at V and 4 bases at J, with 11 bases in the middle. In nucleotides, the CDR3 is TGTGCCAGCAGTTTAGCCCGGACATTCTATGGCTACACCTTC. Its translation: CASSLARTFYGYTF.

The chain couples TRBV7-2 to TRBJ2-1, with TRBD1 as a possible D gene (5 bases). V lost 5 bases and J 0 bases, leaving 14 bases between the germline ends. CDR3 length: 16 amino acids. Germline V gene lookup returns CDR1 SGHTA and CDR2 FQGNSA. The chain's CDR3 is CASSAGHRSSYNEQFF. The CDR3, as DNA: TGTGCCAGCAGCGCCGGACACCGGAGCTCCTACAATGAGCAGTTCTTC.

This chain links TRBV18 with TRBJ2-7; 10 bases are shared with TRBD1. The germline V gene has CDR1 KGHSH and CDR2 LQKENI. V shed 3 bases and J 4 bases; nucleotides not matched to a gene: 3. There are 14 residues in the CDR3. The CDR3 protein is CASSPGGQGYEQYF. The CDR3 bases are TGTGCCAGCTCACCGGGGGGACAGGGGTACGAGCAGTACTTC. Filled out from reference TRBV18 and TRBJ2-7, the complete variable domain reads NAGVMQNPRHLVRRRGQEARLRCSPMKGHSHVYWYRQLPEEGLKFMVYLQKENIIDESGMPKERFSAEFPKEGPSILRIQQVVRGDSAAYFCASSPGGQGYEQYFGPGTRLTVT.

The chain is built from TRBV7-2 and TRBJ1-5; a possible D gene is TRBD1 (5 bases). Trimming stripped 0 bases from V and 6 bases from J, with 18 bases between. Germline V gene data show CDR1 as SGHTA and CDR2 as FQGNSA. The CDR3 has 17 amino acids. This chain's CDR3 is CASSLATGLGRIQPQHF. CDR3 DNA: TGTGCCAGCAGCTTAGCTACAGGCCTCGGTAGAATTCAGCCCCAGCATTTT.

This clone was seen once. The chain combines TRBV13 with TRBJ1-2, with TRBD1 matching over 9 bases. The CDR3 runs to 18 residues. Per the germline V gene, CDR1 is PRHDT and CDR2 is FYEKMQ (reference sequence). J lost 5 bases, V lost 5 bases, and 18 bases had no gene match. The CDR3 is CASSNPRDRAHASYGYTF. The CDR3 nucleotides read TGTGCCAGCAGCAATCCGCGGGACAGGGCCCATGCTAGTTATGGCTACACCTTC.

The V and J genes are TRBV5-6 and TRBJ1-1, with a possible D match to TRBD1 (5 bases). In germline, CDR1 is SGHDT, CDR2 YYEEEE. With 4 bases removed from V and 5 bases from J, the gap between germline ends came to 21 bases. This CDR3 has 16 amino acids. The CDR3, as DNA: TGTGCCAGCAGCCCGGACAAGGGTGCCCAGGGTACTGAAGCTTTCTTT. It yields the protein CASSPDKGAQGTEAFF.

This clone was detected a few times. The chain is built from TRBV2 and TRBJ1-1; a possible D gene is TRBD1 (6 bases). The germline gives CDR1 SNHLY, CDR2 FYNNEI. V lost 2 bases, J lost 6 bases, and 19 bases lay in between. The CDR3 covers 16 residues. CDR3 nucleotide sequence: TGTGCCAGCAGTGAACGTATCAGTGGGGGGGGCGCTGAAGCTTTCTTT. It codes for CASSERISGGGAEAFF. The complete variable domain, with remaining parts taken from reference TRBV2 and TRBJ1-1, reads EPEVTQTPSHQVTQMGQEVILRCVPISNHLYFYWYRQILGQKVEFLVSFYNNEISEKSEIFDDQFSVERPDGSNFTLKIRSTKLEDSAMYFCASSERISGGGAEAFFGQGTRLTVV.

This clone was found a few times. The chain carries TRBV18 and TRBJ2-7; 11 bases match TRBD1. There are 16 residues in the CDR3. Germline V CDR1 and CDR2: KGHSH, LQKENI. V was clipped by 3 bases and J by 4 bases; unmatched bases: 8. The CDR3 loop reads CASSPFLGQGGYEQYF. DNA for the CDR3: TGTGCCAGCTCACCGTTTCTGGGACAGGGGGGATACGAGCAGTACTTC.

This clone occurred a few times. The chain's CDR3 is CASSSTGENTEAFF. In DNA, the CDR3 is TGTGCCAGCAGTTCGACAGGGGAGAACACTGAAGCTTTCTTT. This rearrangement joins TRBV2 to TRBJ1-1; 8 bases map to TRBD1. V lost 5 bases to trimming and J lost 1 base; unmatched junction nucleotides: 3. Germline V gene sequence: CDR1 SNHLY, CDR2 FYNNEI. This CDR3 region has 14 residues.

The genes are TRBV30 and TRBJ1-2; the D is unclear. Germline V gene lookup returns CDR1 GTSNPN and CDR2 SVGIG (reference sequence). The germline V and J ends were trimmed by 5 bases and 3 bases, with 7 bases remaining between them. This CDR3 is 11 amino acids long. DNA for the CDR3: TGTGCCTGGGGCACTTACTATGGCTACACCTTC. Protein product: CAWGTYYGYTF.

This clone has just a few counts. The chain joins TRBV5-1 to TRBJ1-2, with 8 bases identical to TRBD1. The CDR3 runs 14 residues. CDR1 and CDR2 (germline): SGHRS, YFSETQ. Unmatched junction bases numbered 6, after V lost 4 bases and J lost 4 bases. The CDR3 region is CASSPGQGSYGYTF. The CDR3 nucleotides read TGCGCCAGCAGCCCCGGACAGGGTAGCTATGGCTACACCTTC.

The CDR3 region is CASSALGNTEAFF. The CDR3, as DNA: TGTGCCAGCAGCGCACTGGGGAACACTGAAGCTTTCTTT. The V gene is TRBV7-9, the J gene TRBJ1-1; no definite D call. The germline V gene has CDR1 SEHNR and CDR2 FQNEAQ (reference sequence). The CDR3 extends over 13 amino acids. Trimming pared 5 bases from V and 1 base from J, leaving 8 bases between. The variable domain in full, completed from reference TRBV7-9 and TRBJ1-1, reads DTGVSQNPRHKITKRGQNVTFRCDPISEHNRLYWYRQTLGQGPEFLTYFQNEAQLEKSRLLSDRFSAERPKGSFSTLEIQRTEQGDSAMYLCASSALGNTEAFFGQGTRLTVV.

This clone was found once. The rearrangement joins TRBV5-4 to TRBJ1-1; weak D call: TRBD1 (5 bases). The CDR3 has 15 amino acids. Trimming took 0 bases from V and 4 from J, leaving 13 bases between them. Germline assignment: CDR1 SGHNT and CDR2 YYREEE (reference sequence). The CDR3 is CASSLAGTGGTEAFF. The CDR3 DNA sequence: TGTGCCAGCAGCTTGGCGGGGACCGGGGGCACTGAAGCTTTCTTT. Full variable domain (missing parts from reference TRBV5-4 and TRBJ1-1): ETGVTQSPTHLIKTRGQQVTLRCSSQSGHNTVSWYQQALGQGPQFIFQYYREEENGRGNFPPRFSGLQFPNYSSELNVNALELDDSALYLCASSLAGTGGTEAFFGQGTRLTVV.

This chain links TRBV29-1 with TRBJ1-6; 8 nucleotides match TRBD1. The CDR3 length is 11 residues. Germline CDR1 is SQVTM and CDR2 is ANQGSEA. The CDR3 bases are TGCTTGGGACAGGTAAATTCACCCCTCCACTTT. This sequence encodes CLGQVNSPLHF. The variable domain in full, with the rest retrieved from reference TRBV29-1 and TRBJ1-6, is SAVISQKPSRDICQRGTSLTIQCQVDSQVTMMFWYRQQPGQSLTLIATANQGSEATYESGFVIDKFPISRPNLTFSTLTVSNMSPEDSSIYLCLGQVNSPLHFGNGTRLTVT.

J is TRBJ1-5 and V is TRBV5-8; D uncertain. Germline V gene data show CDR1 as SGHTS and CDR2 as YDEGEE. The CDR3 runs 13 residues. V was pared by 0 bases and J by 6 bases, with 7 bases between. The CDR3 region is CASSLEASQPQHF. The DNA for the CDR3 is TGTGCCAGCAGCTTGGAGGCGAGTCAGCCCCAGCATTTT.